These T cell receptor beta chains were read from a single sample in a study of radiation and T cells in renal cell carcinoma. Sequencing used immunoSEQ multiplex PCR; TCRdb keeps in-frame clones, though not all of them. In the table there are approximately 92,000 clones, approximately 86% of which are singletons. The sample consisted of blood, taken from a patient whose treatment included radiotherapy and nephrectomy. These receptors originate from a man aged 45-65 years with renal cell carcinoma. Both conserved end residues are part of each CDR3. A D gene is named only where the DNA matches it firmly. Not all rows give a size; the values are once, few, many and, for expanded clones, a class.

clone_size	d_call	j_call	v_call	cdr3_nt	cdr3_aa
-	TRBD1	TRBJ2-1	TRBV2	TGTGCCAGCAGCGACAGGGGCAATGAGCAGTTCTTC	CASSDRGNEQFF
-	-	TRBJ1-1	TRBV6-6	TGTGCCAGCAGTAGTCGGGGGGACACTGAAGCTTTCTTT	CASSSRGDTEAFF
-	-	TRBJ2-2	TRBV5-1	TGCGCCAGCAGAGGGGCAGATATAAAATCCACCGGGGAGCTGTTTTTT	CASRGADIKSTGELFF
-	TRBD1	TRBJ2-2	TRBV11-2	TGTGCCAGCAGCTCGATACAGGGGGTGAACACCGGGGAGCTGTTTTTT	CASSSIQGVNTGELFF
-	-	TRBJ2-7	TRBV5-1	TGCGCCAGCAGCTTGATACCCGGGACCGATGACTACGAGCAGTACTTC	CASSLIPGTDDYEQYF
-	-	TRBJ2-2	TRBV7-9	TGTGCCAGCAGCTTAGGTCAGTCGGAGCTGTTTTTT	CASSLGQSELFF
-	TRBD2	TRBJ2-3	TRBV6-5	TGTGCCAGCAGAAATAGCGGGGCTAGCACAGATACGCAGTATTTT	CASRNSGASTDTQYF
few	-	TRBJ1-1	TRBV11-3	TGTGCCAGCAGCCTATCGGTGTACACTGAAGCTTTCTTT	CASSLSVYTEAFF
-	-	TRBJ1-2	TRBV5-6	TGTGCCAGCAGCATCGGACTCTTACCCAACTATGGCTACACCTTC	CASSIGLLPNYGYTF
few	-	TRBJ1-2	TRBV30	TGTGCCTGGAGTGAGTTGGAGGGACTATGGGCCCGAGGCTACACCTTC	CAWSELEGLWARGYTF
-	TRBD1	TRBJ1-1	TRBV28	TGTGCCAGCAGTTTTGAAGGGGGCGCGGACACTGAAGCTTTCTTT	CASSFEGGADTEAFF
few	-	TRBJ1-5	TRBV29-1	TGCAGCGCCGGGACACTTAATCAGCCCCAGCATTTT	CSAGTLNQPQHF
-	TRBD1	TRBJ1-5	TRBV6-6	TGTGCCAGCAGTTTATGGACAGGTGTAAATAATCAGCCCCAGCATTTT	CASSLWTGVNNQPQHF
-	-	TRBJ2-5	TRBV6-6	TGTGCCAGCAGTCCCTCGGGAGAAGAGACCCAGTACTTC	CASSPSGEETQYF
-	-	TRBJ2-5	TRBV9	TGTGCCAGCAGCGTAGGGACGCCCTCTAGAGAGACCCAGTACTTC	CASSVGTPSRETQYF
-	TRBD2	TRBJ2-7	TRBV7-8	TGTGCCAGCAGCTTAGCCTCGGCTAGCGGGATAGGGTACGAGCAGTACTTC	CASSLASASGIGYEQYF
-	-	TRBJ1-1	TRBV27	TGTGCCAGCAGTTTAAACAGCATGAACACTGAAGCTTTCTTT	CASSLNSMNTEAFF
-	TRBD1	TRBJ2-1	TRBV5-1	TGCGCCAGCAGCGTCCTCCCGGGACAGACCTACAATGAGCAGTTCTTC	CASSVLPGQTYNEQFF
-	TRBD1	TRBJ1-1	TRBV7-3	TGTGCCAGCAGCTTCTCGGGACAGATTCTCACTGAAGCTTTCTTT	CASSFSGQILTEAFF
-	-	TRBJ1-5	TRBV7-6	TGTGCCAGCGGATCCCAGGCTAGTCAGCCCCAGCATTTT	CASGSQASQPQHF
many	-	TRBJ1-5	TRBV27	TGTGCCAGCAGTCCACGAGGGCTTTATAGCAATCAGCCCCAGCATTTT	CASSPRGLYSNQPQHF
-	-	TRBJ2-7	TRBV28	TGTGCCAGCAGCCCGACGGGTGGGGACTACGAGCAGTACTTC	CASSPTGGDYEQYF
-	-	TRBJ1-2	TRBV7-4	TGTGCCAGCAGTGAAAGGTCAGTTAACTATGGCTACACCTTC	CASSERSVNYGYTF
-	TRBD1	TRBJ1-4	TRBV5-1	TGCGCCAGCAGCTTGGCCGCCGGGACAGGGCACGAAAAACTGTTTTTT	CASSLAAGTGHEKLFF
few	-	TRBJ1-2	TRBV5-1	TGCGCCAGCAGCTTGGGGACGGATAACTATGGCTACACCTTC	CASSLGTDNYGYTF
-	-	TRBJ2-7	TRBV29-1	TGCAGCGTTGGTCTAACGGGTCGACGCGAGCAGTACTTC	CSVGLTGRREQYF
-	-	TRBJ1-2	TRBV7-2	TGTGCCAGCAGCTTTACAGGAAAGAATGGCTACACCTTC	CASSFTGKNGYTF
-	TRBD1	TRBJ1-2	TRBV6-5	TGTGCCAGCAGTACTGGGACAGGGGGAAAGGGTGGCTACACCTTC	CASSTGTGGKGGYTF
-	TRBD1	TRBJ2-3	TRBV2	TGTGCCAGCAGTGGGACAGGGGGCCTAGATACGCAGTATTTT	CASSGTGGLDTQYF